Following are 11 T cell receptor beta chains from one sample sequenced in a study of patients and donors after allogeneic stem cell transplantation. TCRdb redid the calling of the RT-PCR reads with MiXCR, one entry per CDR3 protein. The table has some 880,000 distinct CDR3 sequences, roughly 17% seen once; the top ten hold approximately 5.9%. The material sequenced was blood, either unsorted or a sorted T cell fraction (not recorded which). Receptor source: a human donor who was either an allogeneic HSCT recipient or a stem cell or donor lymphocyte infusion donor (not recorded which). It is not recorded whose cells these are; they may come from a transplant donor.

This clonotype was counted only a few times. The chain couples TRBV29-1 to TRBJ1-1; D not certain. Trimming cost V 3 bases and J 4 bases, with 9 bases left between them. The length of the CDR3 is 12 residues. The germline V gene has CDR1 SQVTM and CDR2 ANQGSEA. In DNA form, the CDR3 reads TGCAGCGTTGACGAGGGAGTCACTGAAGCTTTCTTT. It specifies CSVDEGVTEAFF.

This clonotype appeared a few times. The chain uses TRBV6-5 and TRBJ2-7; TRBD1 agrees at 10 bases. The CDR3 extends over 17 amino acids. Trimming took 2 bases from V and 0 from J; bases not matched to a gene: 7. CDR1 and CDR2 from the germline V gene are MNHEY and SVGAGI. The CDR3 reads CASSYRSGQGSSYEQYF. The CDR3 DNA follows: TGTGCCAGCAGTTACCGTTCGGGACAGGGGAGCTCCTACGAGCAGTACTTC.

The V and J genes are TRBV12-3 or TRBV12-4 and TRBJ2-1; D is unclear. The CDR3 runs to 12 residues. V was cut by 2 bases and J by 10 bases, with 9 bases left in between. In DNA form, the CDR3 reads TGTGCCAGCAGTTTACAAGTTCCCGAGCAGTTCTTC. This gives the protein CASSLQVPEQFF.

The chain carries TRBV15 and TRBJ2-1; TRBD2 might be the D (6 bases). The length of the CDR3 is 18 residues. V was trimmed by 1 base and J by 2 bases, leaving 18 bases between them. CDR1 is LNHNV, CDR2 YYDKDF, per germline (reference sequence). The CDR3 DNA is TGTGCCACCAGCAGAGCGATTATGGGCGGGAACACCTACAATGAGCAGTTCTTC. Protein: CATSRAIMGGNTYNEQFF.

The rearrangement joins TRBV20-1 to TRBJ1-1; D unresolved. Germline loops: CDR1 DFQATT, CDR2 SNEGSKA (reference sequence). There are 14 residues in the CDR3. Trimming left V 4 bases short and J 1 base short, with 13 bases between. CDR3 nucleotides: TGCAGTGCTACCTCAAGGCTAGGGAACACTGAAGCTTTCTTT. It translates to CSATSRLGNTEAFF.

The gene calls are TRBV20-1 and TRBJ2-5; 7 bases are shared with TRBD1. V trimming: 2 bases; J trimming: 1 base; junction bases outside the gene matches: 4. Germline CDR1 reads DFQATT; CDR2 reads SNEGSKA (reference sequence). The length of the CDR3 is 14 residues. The CDR3 is CSARLTGIQETQYF. CDR3 in DNA: TGCAGTGCTAGATTGACAGGGATCCAAGAGACCCAGTACTTC.

J is TRBJ2-7 and V is TRBV4-2; maybe TRBD2 (5 bases). Looked up from germline, CDR1 is LGHNA and CDR2 is YNFKEQ. The CDR3 is made up of 16 amino acids. Trimming pared 0 bases from V and 0 bases from J, leaving 12 bases between. Here the CDR3 DNA reads TGTGCCAGCAGCCAAGAACGTGGGCGGGCCTCCTACGAGCAGTACTTC. Its protein product is CASSQERGRASYEQYF.

This clonotype came up a few times. The V and J genes are TRBV7-8 and TRBJ1-5; D remains ambiguous. The length of the CDR3 is 12 residues. The germline V gene encodes CDR1 SGHVS and CDR2 FQNEAQ. V was trimmed by 0 bases and J by 10 bases, leaving 7 bases between them. The CDR3 protein is CASSLALHPQHF. The CDR3 coding sequence is TGTGCCAGCAGCTTAGCGCTTCACCCCCAGCATTTT.

This clonotype has a count of ten or more. This chain joins TRBV12-3 or TRBV12-4 and TRBJ1-6; 7 positions agree with TRBD1. V lost 0 bases, J lost 6 bases, and 2 bases stayed unmatched. This CDR3 spans 15 amino acids. The CDR3 loop reads CASSLAGGGNSPLHF. In DNA, the CDR3 is TGTGCCAGCAGTTTAGCAGGGGGCGGTAATTCACCCCTCCACTTT.

Written as DNA, the CDR3 is TGTGCCACCAGTGAGAGCGCAGATACGCAGTATTTT. Translated, it gives CATSESADTQYF. This chain joins TRBV24-1 and TRBJ2-3; D is undetermined. CDR1 KGHDR and CDR2 SFDVKD come from the germline V gene. This CDR3 is 12 amino acids long. The V and J ends lost 4 bases and 4 bases respectively, with 5 bases between them.

The CDR3, as DNA: TGTGCCAGCAGTTGGGCGCGGGGTCAGCCCCAGCATTTT. The encoded protein is CASSWARGQPQHF. The V call is TRBV27, the J call TRBJ1-5, with D unresolved. CDR3 length equals 13 residues. V gave up 4 bases and J gave up 6 bases, with 10 bases separating them. Germline assignment: CDR1 MNHEY and CDR2 SMNVEV (reference sequence).